This paragraph reports one T cell receptor beta chain. Its antigen is undetermined. CDR3 length equals 16 residues. CDR1 and CDR2 from the germline V gene are SGDLS and YYNGEE. V gave up 4 bases and J gave up 0 bases, with 17 bases separating them. Profiled with immunoSEQ multiplex PCR; TCRdb holds only in-frame clones, not every one. The sample includes about 820,000 clones, roughly 92% seen only once; the top ten take 24%. These data originate in a study of shared clonotypes between healthy human individuals. The wider study: For every donor, three CD4 naive, three CD4 memory, two CD8 naive and one CD8 memory plates were used.

The study's findings and limits: Relative to their counterparts shared across all four donors, non-shared clonotypes exhibited diminished generation probabilities.

The naive CD8 fraction comprised CD45RO-negative cells positively selected for CCR7 and excluded terminally differentiated effector memory CD45RA+ cells. Material for sequencing was naive CD8+ T cells sorted from blood. The source of this sequence is a man aged 25 to 45 in good health. The chain joins TRBV9 to TRBJ2-7; D is unclear. This CDR3 is CASSPLDGGSSYEQYF. The CDR3 DNA sequence: TGTGCCAGCAGCCCCCTCGATGGCGGTTCCTCCTACGAGCAGTACTTC.